Detailed here is one T cell receptor beta chain. There are a few counts of this clonotype. The target of this receptor is not known. One base away there is no much larger clone; base qualities are not given. The sample is drawn from a study of T-cell memory formation after mild COVID-19 (dated by TCRdb to the early 2020s). About the full investigation: TCR sequence clusters from the two donors were largely donor specific. The cohort was made up of two young adult volunteers, one female and one male, who were previously healthy. T-cell clones expanding and contracting after mild COVID-19 in a couple of donors were tracked by longitudinal TCRalpha and TCRbeta repertoire sequencing.

Sequencing took place on an Illumina NovaSeq 6000. TCRalpha and TCRbeta cDNA libraries were built by 5'RACE with constant-segment primers, adding sample barcodes and unique molecular identifiers. Trizol reagent was used to extract RNA from every sample. Libraries were amplified in two PCR steps, with a second sample barcode and Illumina TruSeq adapters added in the second step. Libraries were sequenced on an Illumina NovaSeq with 2 x 150 bp paired-end reads. For the original study's pipeline: Reads were demultiplexed and collapsed into UMI-guided consensus sequences with migec v1.2.7. Using mixcr v2.1.11, the UMI consensuses were aligned to TRA and TRB V and J templates and assembled into clonotypes. Expanded or contracted clonotypes were those called significant by both edgeR and NoisET, with noise models trained on biological replicates. edgeR calls used a false discovery rate-adjusted p below 0.01 and a log2 fold-change threshold of 1. PCA with hierarchical clustering of max-normalized trajectories of the 1000 most abundant clonotypes was used as exploratory dynamics analysis. The CD4 or CD8 phenotype of responding clones was assigned using the separately sequenced CD4+ and CD8+ repertoires. Clones were called with MiXCR by TCRdb after fastp trimmed the public reads at Q25, and only in-frame beta chains were retained. One record per CDR3 amino acid sequence lists the most common genes and DNA. The V and J calls, along with clone size, are taken from TCRdb and not from the paper's own processing. The sample profile shows around 430,000 distinct CDR3 sequences; about 17% of them were found once. The ten top clones hold 20% to 25% of the sample.

PBMCs were isolated by Ficoll-Paque density gradient centrifugation. Based on the germline V gene (reference sequence), the CDR1 and CDR2 sequences are DFQATT and SNEGSKA. Trimming removed 5 bases from V and 4 bases from J; the gene matches leave 9 bases unexplained. Counted from cysteine to phenylalanine, this CDR3 has 14 amino acids. Only the CDR3 DNA is retained, 42 bases long and in frame from the first base. Summary of the overall study and its limitations: SARS-CoV-2 specificity of the second-wave clones peaking on day 37 was not confirmed. The study included only a couple of mild cases, and larger cohorts that include severe cases with pre-infection samples were judged to be necessary. Clones contracting from day 15 to 85 had balanced CD4/CD8 phenotypes, while a second wave expanding from day 15 to 37 was biased towards CD4+. Some responding clones were found in pre-infection memory, which suggests that pre-existing cross-reactive memory T cells took part in the SARS-CoV-2 response. Contracting CD4+ clones appeared mostly in the CM and EM memory subsets, whereas CD8+ clones were enriched in EMRA.

Rearrangement joined TRBV20-1 to TRBJ1-1; 8 central nucleotides agree with TRBD1. The sequence was obtained from a man between 18 and 35 years old who had mild COVID-19 (a few samples of this study predate the infection). The sample titles of this study are shuffled in the database, so cell type and time point are left out; the donor was told from shared clones. The sequenced material came from PBMCs or a T cell subset sorted from them (not recorded which). The CDR3 protein sequence reads: CSAQAGGAGTEAFF. The sequenced DNA: TGCAGTGCTCAGGCAGGGGGCGCGGGCACTGAAGCTTTCTTT.